Presented here are 10 T cell receptor beta chains from one specimen sequenced in a study of shared clonotypes between healthy human individuals. Sequencing was performed with immunoSEQ multiplex PCR; in TCRdb, only in-frame clones are kept and a portion is missing. The sample has over 2 million clones; roughly 94% are singletons. Only CD45RO-negative cells positively selected for CCR7 counted as naive CD8 cells, so terminally differentiated effector memory CD45RA+ cells were excluded. The specimen sequenced was naive CD8+ T cells sorted from blood. The receptors shown here come from a young man in good health.

This clone appeared once. The chain links TRBV29-1 to TRBJ2-7; 10 nucleotides line up with TRBD1. After removal of 4 bases from V and 3 bases from J, the junction contained 3 bases not matched to a gene. The germline V gene encodes CDR1 SQVTM and CDR2 ANQGSEA. The CDR3 is 13 amino acids. Here the CDR3 reads CSVADRGFYEQYF. The DNA of the CDR3 is TGCAGCGTTGCGGACAGGGGGTTCTACGAGCAGTACTTC.

CDR3: CASSRGGESYEQYF. DNA for the CDR3: TGTGCCAGCAGTCGCGGGGGAGAATCCTACGAGCAGTACTTC. The V call is TRBV28, the J call TRBJ2-7; TRBD2 matches at 7 bases. The trim removed 5 bases at V and 1 base at J, leaving 5 bases unmatched. The germline gives CDR1 MDHEN, CDR2 SYDVKM. This CDR3 spans 14 amino acids.

The chain combines TRBV4-3 with TRBJ2-2; 13 nucleotides match TRBD2. V lost 0 bases to trimming and J lost 7 bases; unmatched junction nucleotides: 8. Germline CDR1 reads LGHNA; CDR2 reads YSLEER. CDR3 length: 18 residues. Here the CDR3 reads CASSQEDRTSGSGGELFF. DNA of the CDR3: TGCGCCAGCAGCCAAGAGGACAGGACTAGCGGGAGTGGCGGGGAGCTGTTTTTT.

CDR3 sequence: CASSKEGTSTGYTF. The CDR3 region has the DNA TGTGCCAGCAGCAAAGAGGGGACCTCGACCGGCTACACCTTC. The genes are TRBV21-1 and TRBJ1-2. TRBV21-1 counts as a pseudogene. This CDR3 spans 14 amino acids.

Turning to this clone: The same CDR3 arises from other DNA sequences in this sample as well. The rearrangement links TRBV5-1 to TRBJ1-1; D uncertain. V dropped 5 bases and J dropped 2 bases, with 10 bases sitting between them. This CDR3 spans 13 amino acids. Per the germline V gene, CDR1 is SGHRS and CDR2 is YFSETQ. The CDR3 region is CASSRTVNTEAFF. The DNA of the CDR3 is TGCGCCAGCAGTCGGACGGTAAACACTGAAGCTTTCTTT.

This chain links TRBV9 with TRBJ2-1, with no clear D. V dropped 3 bases and J dropped 0 bases, with 7 bases sitting between them. Germline V lookup: CDR1 SGDLS, CDR2 YYNGEE. CDR3 length: 14 amino acids. Here the CDR3 DNA reads TGTGCCAGCAGCGGGTTTAGCTCCTACAATGAGCAGTTCTTC. It specifies CASSGFSSYNEQFF.

The genes are TRBV6-1 and TRBJ1-5; D gene ambiguous. Germline lookup yields CDR1 MNHNS and CDR2 SASEGT. The V end lost 5 bases, the J end lost 0 bases, and 11 bases lay between the germline ends. The CDR3 is 15 residues long. The CDR3 sequence is CASSPTSDSNQPQHF. CDR3 coding DNA: TGTGCCAGCAGTCCGACATCAGATAGCAATCAGCCCCAGCATTTT.

As for this clone: The same CDR3 arises from other DNA sequences in this sample as well. The V gene is TRBV6-6, the J gene TRBJ2-7, with 8 bases that match TRBD1. Germline V lookup: CDR1 MNHNY, CDR2 SVGAGI (reference sequence). CDR3 length: 14 residues. V shed 0 bases and J 3 bases; nucleotides not matched to a gene: 1. CDR3 protein: CASSYSGQGYEQYF. The CDR3 nucleotides read TGTGCCAGCAGTTACTCCGGACAGGGCTACGAGCAGTACTTC.

The rearrangement uses TRBV27 and TRBJ1-5; 9 nucleotides match TRBD1. This CDR3 has 14 amino acids. Germline lookup yields CDR1 MNHEY and CDR2 SMNVEV (reference sequence). V shed 5 bases, J shed 3 bases, and the junction held 2 bases outside the gene matches. CDR3 sequence: CASSRQGDNQPQHF. Here the CDR3 DNA reads TGTGCCAGCAGTCGACAGGGGGACAATCAGCCCCAGCATTTT.

V usage is TRBV6-5 and J usage is TRBJ1-1, with 7 bases identical to TRBD1. This CDR3 contains 14 residues. V trimming: 2 bases; J trimming: 3 bases; junction bases outside the gene matches: 3. Germline-derived CDR1 and CDR2 are MNHEY and SVGAGI. CDR3 sequence reads: CASSYQGVDTEAFF. CDR3 nucleotide sequence: TGTGCCAGCAGTTACCAGGGGGTCGACACTGAAGCTTTCTTT.